This note documents a single T cell receptor (beta chain) sequence. Source study methods: Cell counts per sample came from amplifying reference gene primers. Sequencing used immunoSEQ multiplex PCR; TCRdb keeps in-frame clones, though not all of them. V and J calls plus clone size are reproduced from that table; the DNA served to infer D and trimming. The sample yields some 50,000 clones, around 87% seen once. Germline V gene lookup returns CDR1 ENHRY and CDR2 SYGVKD. V shed 2 bases and J shed 11 bases, with 12 bases lying between them. CDR3 length: 12 amino acids. This sample is part of a study of blood T cell repertoires in COVID-19. Whole-study context: The United States, Italy and Spain supplied acute and convalescent COVID-19 samples. T cells, B-cell-depleted T cells, or PBMCs provided the cDNA or gDNA that served as material.

Input material: peripheral blood. The chain employs TRBV10-3 and TRBJ2-5, with D possibly TRBD1 on 6 matching bases. This receptor was taken from a human donor in a cohort sampled during active COVID-19. The chain's CDR3 is CAISELEGEQYF. Written as DNA, the CDR3 is TGTGCCATCAGTGAGCTTGAGGGGGAGCAGTACTTC.